What follows are 8 T cell receptor beta chains derived from one specimen sequenced in a study of regulatory T cells in long-lasting Graves disease. Investigators prepared the TCR beta libraries by applying iRepertoire HTBI primers and Arm-PCR of CDR3 regions. TCRdb re-called the multiplex PCR reads with MiXCR, one entry per CDR3 protein. The sample shows over 350,000 distinct CDR3 sequences, around 13% of them seen only once. The time point here: newly diagnosed GD, antithyroid drugs for less than 3 months. Making the TCR library involved RNA that had been extracted from PBMCs. A further study also used this sample, focusing on T cells in Graves' hyperthyroidism and ophthalmopathy.

The sequences come from peripheral blood mononuclear cells (PBMCs), collected at new diagnosis, from a patient treated with antithyroid drugs. Every receptor here comes from a woman aged 45-65 years with Graves disease.

This clonotype was found many times. The V and J genes are TRBV12-3 or TRBV12-4 and TRBJ1-1, with a weak D call TRBD1 (5 bases). There are 15 residues in the CDR3. The V end lost 2 bases, the J end lost 4 bases, and 14 bases lay between the germline ends. The CDR3 DNA follows: TGTGCCAGCAGTTTAAACGGGGGTGCGGGCACTGAAGCTTTCTTT. Translation gives CASSLNGGAGTEAFF.

In this sample, this clonotype turned up many times. This chain links TRBV6-2 or TRBV6-3 with TRBJ2-3; D remains ambiguous. Germline V gene sequence: CDR1 MNHEY, CDR2 SVGEGT. Deletions cut 7 bases from V and 2 bases from J, with 10 bases between. CDR3 length: 13 amino acids. CDR3 nucleotide sequence: TGTGCCAGCAAGGGCGTGATCACAGATACGCAGTATTTT. Amino acids: CASKGVITDTQYF.

This clonotype came up many times. This chain connects TRBV28 to TRBJ2-7; 8 bases align to TRBD1. Germline CDR1 reads MDHEN; CDR2 reads SYDVKM. The CDR3 loop spans 16 amino acids. Trimming removed 4 bases from V and 0 bases from J; junction bases left unmatched: 8. The chain's CDR3 is CASSSPGTGGSYEQYF. The CDR3 DNA reads TGTGCCAGCAGTTCCCCCGGGACAGGAGGCTCCTACGAGCAGTACTTC. The full variable domain, in which reference TRBV28 and TRBJ2-7 provide the parts outside the CDR3, is DVKVTQSSRYLVKRTGEKVFLECVQDMDHENMFWYRQDPGLGLRLIYFSYDVKMKEKGDIPEGYSVSREKKERFSLILESASTNQTSMYLCASSSPGTGGSYEQYFGPGTRLTVT.

This clonotype was detected ten times or more. The J gene is TRBJ2-3, the V gene TRBV13, with D perhaps matching TRBD2 (6 bases). Germline values: CDR1 PRHDT, CDR2 FYEKMQ (reference sequence). V lost 4 bases and J lost 5, with 10 bases in between. The CDR3 sequence is 13 residues long. CDR3: CASSSGVIDTQYF. DNA for the CDR3: TGTGCCAGCAGCTCGGGAGTTATAGATACGCAGTATTTT.

This clonotype was recorded many times. The CDR3: CASRKGAGTGELFF. CDR3 nucleotide sequence: TGTGCCAGCCGGAAGGGGGCCGGCACCGGGGAGCTGTTTTTT. The rearrangement links TRBV3-1 to TRBJ2-2; TRBD1 matches 7 bases. Trimming cost V 8 bases and J 4 bases; bases outside gene matches: 7. Germline-derived CDR1 and CDR2 are LGHDT and YNNKEL (reference sequence). CDR3 length: 14 amino acids.

This clonotype was seen more than once but under ten times. The V call is TRBV12-5, the J call TRBJ2-1; TRBD1 or TRBD2 may be the D gene (5 bases each). The CDR3 loop spans 14 amino acids. Trimming removed 6 bases from V and 4 bases from J, with 13 bases in between. Per the germline V gene, CDR1 is LGHNT and CDR2 is FRNRAP. CDR3 sequence: CASGEAGRYNEQFF. CDR3 nucleotides: TGTGCTAGTGGGGAGGCAGGGAGATACAATGAGCAGTTCTTC. Variable domain in full (rest from reference TRBV12-5 and TRBJ2-1): DARVTQTPRHKVTEMGQEVTMRCQPILGHNTVFWYRQTMMQGLELLAYFRNRAPLDDSGMPKDRFSAEMPDATLATLKIQPSEPRDSAVYFCASGEAGRYNEQFFGPGTRLTVL.

The chain is built from TRBV6-1 and TRBJ2-1, with TRBD2 matching over 11 bases. CDR3 length equals 16 residues. J lost 7 bases, V lost 3 bases, and 8 bases had no gene match. CDR1 and CDR2 (germline): MNHNS, SASEGT. CDR3 in amino acids: CASSDLLAGVSNEQFF. CDR3 sequence (DNA): TGTGCCAGCAGTGACCTACTAGCGGGAGTGAGTAATGAGCAGTTCTTC.

This clonotype was counted many times. The V and J genes are TRBV7-2 and TRBJ1-5; D gene ambiguous. Germline assignment: CDR1 SGHTA and CDR2 FQGNSA. This CDR3 has 13 amino acids. Trimming left V 5 bases short and J 7 bases short, with 12 bases between. CDR3 amino acids: CASSPRSGQPQHF. CDR3 nucleotides: TGTGCCAGCAGCCCCCGATCGGGGCAGCCCCAGCATTTT.